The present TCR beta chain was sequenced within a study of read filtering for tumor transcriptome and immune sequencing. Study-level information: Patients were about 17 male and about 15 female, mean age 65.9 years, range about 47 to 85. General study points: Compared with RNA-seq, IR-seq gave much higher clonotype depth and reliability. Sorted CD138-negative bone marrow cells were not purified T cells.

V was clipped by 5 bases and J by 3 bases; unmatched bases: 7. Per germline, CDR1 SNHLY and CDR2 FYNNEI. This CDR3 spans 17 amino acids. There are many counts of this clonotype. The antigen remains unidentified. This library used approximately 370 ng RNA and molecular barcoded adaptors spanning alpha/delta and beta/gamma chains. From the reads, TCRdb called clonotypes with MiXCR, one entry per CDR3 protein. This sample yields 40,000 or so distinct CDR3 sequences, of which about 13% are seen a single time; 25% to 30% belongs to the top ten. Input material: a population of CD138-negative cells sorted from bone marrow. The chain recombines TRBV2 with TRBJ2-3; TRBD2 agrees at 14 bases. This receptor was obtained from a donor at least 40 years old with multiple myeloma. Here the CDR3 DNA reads TGTGCCAGCAGTAGCCGGACTAGCGGGAGGAGAACAGATACGCAGTATTTT. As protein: CASSSRTSGRRTDTQYF. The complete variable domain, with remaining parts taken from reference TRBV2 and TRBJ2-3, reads EPEVTQTPSHQVTQMGQEVILRCVPISNHLYFYWYRQILGQKVEFLVSFYNNEISEKSEIFDDQFSVERPDGSNFTLKIRSTKLEDSAMYFCASSSRTSGRRTDTQYFGPGTRLTVL.